The 24 T cell receptor beta chains below all came from one sample that was sequenced in a study of blood T cell repertoires in COVID-19. TCRdb's table, derived via immunoSEQ multiplex PCR, lists solely in-frame clones and lacks some. The table records 250,000 or so clones, roughly 86% of them present only once. Sequenced input: peripheral blood. The receptors come from a woman between 65 and 79 years old with active or convalescent COVID-19.

The chain has TRBV19 and TRBJ1-5; 8 positions match TRBD1. V lost 3 bases and J lost 7; bases outside the gene matches: 8. The CDR3 runs to 15 residues. Germline V gene sequence: CDR1 LNHDA, CDR2 SQIVND (reference sequence). CDR3 nucleotides: TGTGCCAGTAGTATCCCAACAGGGGGAGGCCAGCCCCAGCATTTT. Its protein product is CASSIPTGGGQPQHF.

This chain uses TRBV5-1 with TRBJ1-1; 11 bases match TRBD1. Looked up from germline, CDR1 is SGHRS and CDR2 is YFSETQ. With V trimmed by 0 bases and J by 6 bases, 7 bases remained unmatched. The length of the CDR3 is 16 residues. This CDR3 reads CASSLVLGQGAAEAFF. The CDR3 DNA reads as TGCGCCAGCAGCTTGGTATTAGGACAGGGGGCGGCTGAAGCTTTCTTT.

The chain is built from TRBV6-6 and TRBJ1-5; D is perhaps TRBD1 (5 bases). The CDR3 has 11 amino acids. Between the trimmed V and J ends, which lost 6 bases and 5 bases, there was a span of 5 bases. Germline CDR1 and CDR2: MNHNY and SVGAGI (reference sequence). CDR3 amino acids: CASRQDQPQHF. CDR3 DNA sequence: TGTGCCAGCAGACAGGATCAGCCCCAGCATTTT.

This CDR3 is CSVEDLEVSAGNTIYF. CDR3 in DNA: TGCAGCGTTGAAGATCTAGAGGTATCGGCTGGAAACACCATATATTTT. This chain connects TRBV29-1 to TRBJ1-3; D is uncertain. The CDR3 contains 16 residues. Deletions cut 0 bases from V and 2 bases from J, with 14 bases between. Germline V lookup: CDR1 SQVTM, CDR2 ANQGSEA.

V usage is TRBV5-1 and J usage is TRBJ1-4, with D unresolved. The CDR3 has 14 residues. CDR1 is SGHRS and CDR2 is YFSETQ in the germline V gene. V dropped 0 bases and J dropped 4 bases, with 7 bases sitting between them. In nucleotides, the CDR3 is TGCGCCAGCAGCTTGGGGGCAGGTAATGAAAAACTGTTTTTT. It yields the protein CASSLGAGNEKLFF.

The rearrangement links TRBV29-1 to TRBJ1-1; no clear D gene. With 4 bases removed from V and 5 bases from J, the gap between germline ends came to 8 bases. This CDR3 is built from 11 residues. The germline V gene encodes CDR1 SQVTM and CDR2 ANQGSEA. The CDR3 DNA is TGCAGCGTTGGAGGTGGGACTGAAGCTTTCTTT. Amino acids: CSVGGGTEAFF. Based on the CDR3 plus reference TRBV29-1 and TRBJ1-1, the full variable domain is SAVISQKPSRDICQRGTSLTIQCQVDSQVTMMFWYRQQPGQSLTLIATANQGSEATYESGFVIDKFPISRPNLTFSTLTVSNMSPEDSSIYLCSVGGGTEAFFGQGTRLTVV.

The rearrangement links TRBV7-2 to TRBJ2-5; 9 positions agree with TRBD2. CDR1 SGHTA and CDR2 FQGNSA come from the germline V gene. V was pared by 0 bases and J by 5 bases, with 10 bases of the junction left unmatched. This CDR3 has 17 residues. This CDR3 reads CASSLAGSGGAQETQYF. Written as DNA, the CDR3 is TGTGCCAGCAGCTTAGCGGGTAGCGGGGGCGCCCAGGAGACCCAGTACTTC. Full variable domain (remainder filled in from reference TRBV7-2 and TRBJ2-5): GAGVSQSPSNKVTEKGKDVELRCDPISGHTALYWYRQSLGQGLEFLIYFQGNSAPDKSGLPSDRFSAERTGGSVSTLTIQRTQQEDSAVYLCASSLAGSGGAQETQYFGPGTRLLVL.

The V call is TRBV7-2, the J call TRBJ1-4, with TRBD1 matching 10 bases. The length of the CDR3 is 16 residues. Germline CDR1 SGHTA, CDR2 FQGNSA. J was trimmed by 7 bases and V by 5 bases; bases with no gene match: 10. CDR3 loop: CASSNRQGAHGEKLFF. The CDR3 nucleotides read TGTGCCAGCAGCAACCGACAGGGGGCTCATGGTGAAAAACTGTTTTTT.

J is TRBJ1-2 and V is TRBV27; D is possibly TRBD1 (5 bases). V was pared by 4 bases and J by 0 bases, with 15 bases between. Germline assignment: CDR1 MNHEY and CDR2 SMNVEV (reference sequence). The CDR3 runs 16 residues. For the CDR3, the DNA is TGTGCCAGCAGTTGGGGTCAGGGCACAGCTAACTATGGCTACACCTTC. Amino acids: CASSWGQGTANYGYTF.

The genes are TRBV5-6 and TRBJ2-7; TRBD1 agrees at 9 bases. Per the germline V gene, CDR1 is SGHDT and CDR2 is YYEEEE. The CDR3 totals 15 residues. Trimming took 3 bases from V and 5 from J; bases not matched to a gene: 9. CDR3 amino acids: CASSWPGQGYHEQYF. The CDR3 region has the DNA TGTGCCAGCAGCTGGCCGGGACAGGGATACCACGAGCAGTACTTC. The whole variable domain, filled in from reference TRBV5-6 and TRBJ2-7, reads DAGVTQSPTHLIKTRGQQVTLRCSPKSGHDTVSWYQQALGQGPQFIFQYYEEEERQRGNFPDRFSGHQFPNYSSELNVNALLLGDSALYLCASSWPGQGYHEQYFGPGTRLTVT.

This clone showed up just a few times. The chain uses TRBV19 and TRBJ1-2, with 8 nucleotides matching TRBD1. Per germline, CDR1 LNHDA and CDR2 SQIVND (reference sequence). J gave up 4 bases and V 7 bases, and 5 bases lay outside the gene matches. CDR3 size: 13 residues. The CDR3 reads CASMGTGSYGYTF. The CDR3 DNA reads as TGTGCCAGTATGGGGACAGGCAGCTATGGCTACACCTTC.

V and J are TRBV19 and TRBJ1-6; D might be TRBD1 (5 bases). The ends were cut back, 10 bases at V and 4 bases at J, with 11 bases in the middle. The CDR3 covers 13 residues. In germline, CDR1 is LNHDA, CDR2 SQIVND (reference sequence). The DNA for the CDR3 is TGTGCCACCCGTAGGGGTTATAATTCACCCCTCCACTTT. Translation: CATRRGYNSPLHF.

V is TRBV2 and J is TRBJ1-5; TRBD1 might be the D (6 bases). V was pared by 8 bases and J by 1 base, with 12 bases between. The CDR3 extends over 14 amino acids. Germline V gives CDR1 SNHLY, CDR2 FYNNEI. For the CDR3, the DNA is TGTGCCAGCGTACAGGGTTCAAGCAATCAGCCCCAGCATTTT. Translating gives CASVQGSSNQPQHF.

This chain uses TRBV18 with TRBJ2-1, with TRBD1 as a possible D gene (6 bases). CDR1 and CDR2 (germline): KGHSH, LQKENI. V lost 3 bases, J lost 7 bases, and 13 bases lay in between. This CDR3 is 14 amino acids long. For the CDR3, the DNA is TGTGCCAGCTCACCCCTGTCTCAGGGGAATGAGCAGTTCTTC. Its protein is CASSPLSQGNEQFF.

As concerns this clone: Other nucleotide sequences in the sample specify the same CDR3. V gene TRBV20-1 combines with J gene TRBJ2-5; no definite D call. With 7 bases removed from V and 0 bases from J, the gap between germline ends came to 6 bases. The germline CDR1 and CDR2 sequences are DFQATT and SNEGSKA (reference sequence). This CDR3 has 11 residues. The CDR3 here is CSGEDQETQYF. For the CDR3, the DNA is TGCAGTGGTGAGGACCAAGAGACCCAGTACTTC.

The V call is TRBV10-2, the J call TRBJ2-3; maybe TRBD1 (7 bases). The CDR3 has 14 amino acids. From germline, CDR1 is WSHSY and CDR2 SAAADI. Trimming took off 3 bases at V and 7 bases at J, with 14 bases between the two ends. As DNA, the CDR3 is TGCGCCAGCAGTGAAGTGGACAGGACTAATACGCAGTATTTT. Its protein is CASSEVDRTNTQYF.

This chain uses TRBV6-5 with TRBJ2-3; D ambiguous. The ends were cut back, 2 bases at V and 1 base at J, with 7 bases in the middle. Germline CDR1 reads MNHEY; CDR2 reads SVGAGI. The CDR3 length is 14 residues. The CDR3, as DNA: TGTGCCAGCAGTTACGACCTAGGCACAGATACGCAGTATTTT. Translating gives CASSYDLGTDTQYF.

The V call is TRBV3-1 (or the pseudogene TRBV3-2), the J call TRBJ1-3; 7 positions agree with TRBD1. CDR1 is LGHDT and CDR2 is YNNKEL in the germline V gene (reference sequence). This CDR3 spans 15 amino acids. Germline trimming cut 4 bases from V and 0 bases from J; bases unmatched to any gene: 3. The CDR3 is CASSRDRISGNTIYF. The CDR3 DNA follows: TGTGCCAGCAGCCGGGACAGAATCTCTGGAAACACCATATATTTT.

V and J are TRBV19 and TRBJ1-2; weak D call: TRBD1 (6 bases). The CDR3 is made up of 14 amino acids. CDR1 is LNHDA, CDR2 SQIVND, per germline (reference sequence). Trimming took off 4 bases at V and 4 bases at J, with 13 bases between the two ends. The CDR3 loop reads CASSTNQGFYGYTF. The CDR3 DNA reads TGTGCCAGTAGTACAAATCAGGGGTTCTATGGCTACACCTTC.

V and J are TRBV5-6 and TRBJ2-2; no firm D call. The CDR3 is 12 residues long. Germline values: CDR1 SGHDT, CDR2 YYEEEE. V shed 1 base and J shed 8 bases, with 6 bases lying between them. The CDR3 coding sequence is TGTGCCAGCAGCTTGACAGCTGGGGAGCTGTTTTTT. As protein: CASSLTAGELFF.

The chain combines TRBV6-5 with TRBJ1-2; a weak D match, TRBD1 (6 bases). This CDR3 is built from 13 residues. Trimming stripped 11 bases from V and 7 bases from J, with 20 bases between. Germline assignment: CDR1 MNHEY and CDR2 SVGAGI. DNA for the CDR3: TGTGCCTCTCAAGGGGGGGCCCGGGGTGGCTACACCTTC. Its protein is CASQGGARGGYTF.

The chain links TRBV6-4 to TRBJ2-2; tentatively, D is TRBD2 (6 bases). Germline V CDR1 and CDR2: MRHNA, SNTAGT. The length of the CDR3 is 13 residues. Trimming left V 4 bases short and J 3 bases short, with 6 bases between. As DNA, the CDR3 is TGTGCCAGCAGTGCGGGGGACACCGGGGAGCTGTTTTTT. Translated, it gives CASSAGDTGELFF.

The rearrangement joins TRBV10-3 to TRBJ1-2; D is possibly TRBD1 (6 bases). Germline V gene lookup returns CDR1 ENHRY and CDR2 SYGVKD. Trimming shortened V by 6 bases and J by 2 bases, and 10 bases separated the two germline ends. The CDR3 has 13 amino acids. The CDR3 region has the DNA TGTGCCATCAGCCGGGACATGAACTATGGCTACACCTTC. This sequence encodes CAISRDMNYGYTF.

This chain connects TRBV5-4 to TRBJ2-2; weak D call: TRBD2 (5 bases). CDR1 and CDR2 from the germline V gene are SGHNT and YYREEE (reference sequence). The CDR3 is 15 residues long. V lost 0 bases, J lost 1 base, and 7 bases lay in between. CDR3 DNA sequence: TGTGCCAGCAGCTTGGCCGGGGTGAACACCGGGGAGCTGTTTTTT. As protein: CASSLAGVNTGELFF.